Below, one TCR beta chain is given with its context. CDR3 size: 17 residues. J lost 7 bases, V lost 10 bases, and 19 bases had no gene match. Germline CDR1 is LNHDA and CDR2 is SQIVND (reference sequence). Data came from immunoSEQ multiplex PCR; TCRdb stores just in-frame clones and leaves some out. The table has some 400,000 clones, 89% seen once. Treatment denoted: roughly 19 received Ad26.COV2.S at low or high dose, single or two shots; about 5 received placebo; per-sample allocation not given. Sampling was done on day 63 after the first vaccine or placebo injection. This specimen comes from a study of Ad26.COV2.S vaccination and SARS-CoV-2 variants.

Sequenced material: peripheral blood, taken in a trial of Ad26.COV2.S vaccine versus placebo. The rearrangement joins TRBV19 to TRBJ1-2, with TRBD1 matching over 12 bases. This receptor was obtained from a person aged 18-65 years who received the Ad26.COV2.S COVID-19 vaccine or a placebo. CDR3 sequence reads: CATTHGGQGASGAGYTF. CDR3 nucleotide sequence: TGTGCCACCACACATGGGGGACAGGGGGCTTCGGGGGCTGGCTACACCTTC.